These 24 T cell receptor beta chains were sequenced from one sample in a study of blood T cell repertoires in COVID-19. Sequencing used immunoSEQ multiplex PCR; TCRdb keeps in-frame clones, though not all of them. In the table there are 250,000 or so clones, about nine tenths of which are singletons. Sequenced sample: PBMCs or T cells enriched from blood (not recorded which). The source of these receptors is a woman aged 25 to 39 with acute COVID-19.

This sequence joins TRBV5-8 and TRBJ1-1; tentatively, D is TRBD1 (6 bases). The V and J ends lost 8 bases and 3 bases respectively, with 14 bases between them. This CDR3 has 13 residues. Germline V gene lookup returns CDR1 SGHTS and CDR2 YDEGEE. The CDR3 region is CASTRTVYTEAFF. The CDR3 coding sequence is TGTGCCAGTACAAGGACAGTCTACACTGAAGCTTTCTTT.

The genes are TRBV18 and TRBJ1-1, with 7 nucleotides matching TRBD1. This CDR3 is 17 amino acids long. Per germline, CDR1 KGHSH and CDR2 LQKENI. V gave up 6 bases and J gave up 0 bases; unmatched junction bases: 13. The CDR3 DNA follows: TGTGCCAGCTCCCCGAAGGACAGGCGAACCATGAACACTGAAGCTTTCTTT. It encodes CASSPKDRRTMNTEAFF.

The genes are TRBV10-3 and TRBJ2-5; D is perhaps TRBD2 (6 bases). This CDR3 has 15 amino acids. Germline V gene lookup returns CDR1 ENHRY and CDR2 SYGVKD. With 3 bases removed from V and 3 bases from J, the gap between germline ends came to 14 bases. This CDR3 is CAISDPSWGEETQYF. In DNA form, the CDR3 reads TGTGCCATCAGTGACCCCTCCTGGGGGGAAGAGACCCAGTACTTC.

The chain employs TRBV7-2 and TRBJ2-3, with 7 bases that match TRBD2. CDR3 length: 17 amino acids. Trimming at V came to 5 bases and at J to 6 bases, leaving 17 bases not matched to a gene. CDR1 and CDR2 (germline): SGHTA, FQGNSA. The CDR3 DNA reads as TGTGCCAGCAGCAAAACCCTACGGACTAGTTTGGGGGATACGCAGTATTTT. Protein sequence: CASSKTLRTSLGDTQYF.

The chain has TRBV6-5 and TRBJ2-7, with 7 bases identical to TRBD1. V lost 8 bases, J lost 2 bases, and 3 bases stayed unmatched. This CDR3 contains 12 residues. Germline V CDR1 and CDR2: MNHEY, SVGAGI. The CDR3, as DNA: TGTGCCAGCGGACAGGTGCCCTACGAGCAGTACTTC. This encodes CASGQVPYEQYF.

This clone was counted once. V and J are TRBV4-1 and TRBJ1-2; the match to TRBD1 covers 7 bases. The ends lost 6 bases at V and 4 bases at J; junction bases unmatched: 5. The CDR3 contains 13 residues. Looked up from germline, CDR1 is MGHRA and CDR2 is YSYEKL. CDR3 residues: CASSGGDSYGYTF. The CDR3 nucleotides are TGCGCCAGCAGTGGTGGGGACAGCTATGGCTACACCTTC.

A single count supports this clone. V is TRBV27 and J is TRBJ2-7; the D is unclear. V lost 0 bases and J lost 3, with 6 bases in between. Germline V gene sequence: CDR1 MNHEY, CDR2 SMNVEV (reference sequence). This CDR3 has 13 residues. The chain's CDR3 is CASSLSHSYEQYF. CDR3 coding DNA: TGTGCCAGCAGTTTATCCCACAGCTACGAGCAGTACTTC.

V usage is TRBV7-9 and J usage is TRBJ2-1; TRBD2 agrees at 15 bases. Trimming removed 5 bases from V and 7 bases from J; junction bases left unmatched: 3. The CDR3 is made up of 15 amino acids. Germline assignment: CDR1 SEHNR and CDR2 FQNEAQ (reference sequence). The CDR3: CASSMGLAGGNEQFF. CDR3 DNA sequence: TGTGCCAGCAGCATGGGACTAGCGGGGGGTAATGAGCAGTTCTTC.

The CDR3: CAIRNRTGNTIYF. For the CDR3, the DNA is TGTGCCATCAGGAACAGGACAGGAAACACCATATATTTT. The chain has TRBV10-3 and TRBJ1-3; D possibly corresponds to TRBD1 (5 bases). The germline V gene has CDR1 ENHRY and CDR2 SYGVKD. Trimming took 6 bases from V and 4 from J, leaving 10 bases between them. This CDR3 has 13 amino acids.

This clone was observed a single time. The genes are TRBV6-2 or TRBV6-3 and TRBJ1-1; TRBD1 matches 9 bases. J gave up 1 base and V 2 bases, and 5 bases lay outside the gene matches. The germline V gene encodes CDR1 MNHEY and CDR2 SVGEGT. The CDR3 runs to 16 residues. For the CDR3, the DNA is TGTGCCAGCAGTTACGTTCGGGACAGGGCGAACACTGAAGCTTTCTTT. This gives the protein CASSYVRDRANTEAFF.

The rearrangement links TRBV6-5 to TRBJ1-3; D is unresolved. Germline lookup yields CDR1 MNHEY and CDR2 SVGAGI. The CDR3 has 16 residues. The ends were cut back, 4 bases at V and 0 bases at J, with 13 bases in the middle. CDR3 amino acids: CASSSQLGFSGNTIYF. The CDR3 DNA reads as TGTGCCAGCAGTTCACAACTCGGGTTCTCTGGAAACACCATATATTTT.

The chain joins TRBV7-2 to TRBJ2-3, with TRBD2 identical over 10 bases. Losses at the gene ends were 4 bases for V and 3 bases for J; bases not matched to a gene: 10. The CDR3 length is 17 residues. Per germline, CDR1 SGHTA and CDR2 FQGNSA. This CDR3 is CASSSLATSGETDTQYF. The CDR3 DNA reads as TGTGCCAGCAGCTCCCTTGCCACTAGCGGGGAAACAGATACGCAGTATTTT.

The gene calls are TRBV12-3 or TRBV12-4 and TRBJ2-1; no clear D. The V end lost 4 bases, the J end lost 8 bases, and 3 bases lay between the germline ends. The CDR3 runs to 10 residues. As DNA, the CDR3 is TGTGCCAGCAGTTCCTATGAGCAGTTCTTC. Its translation: CASSSYEQFF.

This clone was seen only a few times. V is TRBV10-1 and J is TRBJ2-3; D remains ambiguous. V lost 5 bases and J lost 1, with 4 bases in between. CDR1 WNHNN and CDR2 SYGVQD come from the germline V gene (reference sequence). The CDR3 has 12 amino acids. CDR3 protein: CASSSGTDTQYF. As DNA, the CDR3 is TGCGCCAGCAGTTCGGGCACAGATACGCAGTATTTT.

V and J are TRBV12-5 and TRBJ1-4; D is perhaps TRBD1 (5 bases). The germline CDR1 and CDR2 sequences are LGHNT and FRNRAP. Trimming took 6 bases from V and 3 from J, leaving 14 bases between them. The CDR3 runs 15 residues. CDR3 bases: TGTGCTAGTGGATGGCGGGGCTCGGCTAATGAAAAACTGTTTTTT. Amino acids: CASGWRGSANEKLFF. Supplemented by reference TRBV12-5 and TRBJ1-4, the full variable domain reads DARVTQTPRHKVTEMGQEVTMRCQPILGHNTVFWYRQTMMQGLELLAYFRNRAPLDDSGMPKDRFSAEMPDATLATLKIQPSEPRDSAVYFCASGWRGSANEKLFFGSGTQLSVL.

The chain's CDR3 is CASSWAGTGHNYGYTF. The CDR3 nucleotides are TGTGCCAGCAGCTGGGCCGGGACAGGGCATAACTATGGCTACACCTTC. This sequence joins TRBV5-6 and TRBJ1-2, with 9 bases that match TRBD1. The ends lost 3 bases at V and 1 base at J; junction bases unmatched: 7. Germline-derived CDR1 and CDR2 are SGHDT and YYEEEE. This CDR3 comprises 16 residues.

The J gene is TRBJ2-1, the V gene TRBV24-1; 8 bases map to TRBD2. This CDR3 has 15 amino acids. CDR1 is KGHDR and CDR2 is SFDVKD in the germline V gene. Trimming cost V 6 bases and J 7 bases; bases outside gene matches: 10. The CDR3 protein is CATSSRTGGANEQFF. CDR3 DNA sequence: TGTGCCACCAGTTCACGAACCGGGGGGGCAAATGAGCAGTTCTTC.

V and J are TRBV7-9 and TRBJ2-5; a weak D match, TRBD2 (6 bases). This CDR3 comprises 14 residues. The V gene lost 6 bases and the J gene lost 0 bases, with 11 bases spanning the gap. Germline assignment: CDR1 SEHNR and CDR2 FQNEAQ (reference sequence). The CDR3 here is CASRGGAYQETQYF. Written as DNA, the CDR3 is TGTGCCAGCAGGGGCGGGGCGTACCAAGAGACCCAGTACTTC.

The chain combines TRBV13 with TRBJ1-4; D gene unclear. V lost 5 bases and J 3 bases, leaving 10 bases between the germline ends. Germline V gene sequence: CDR1 PRHDT, CDR2 FYEKMQ (reference sequence). This CDR3 comprises 14 residues. The CDR3 nucleotides read TGTGCCAGCAGCCCCAGAGGGCCTAATGAAAAACTGTTTTTT. Its translation: CASSPRGPNEKLFF.

V usage is TRBV7-2 and J usage is TRBJ1-1; D is unclear. Trimming cost V 10 bases and J 0 bases, with 12 bases left between them. Germline V gives CDR1 SGHTA, CDR2 FQGNSA. The CDR3 totals 13 residues. The CDR3 reads CATTHDLNTEAFF. CDR3 coding DNA: TGTGCCACCACACACGACTTGAACACTGAAGCTTTCTTT.

This clone was detected once. The V gene is TRBV30, the J gene TRBJ2-1, with 7 nucleotides matching TRBD2. The germline gives CDR1 GTSNPN, CDR2 SVGIG (reference sequence). V shed 3 bases and J 4 bases; nucleotides not matched to a gene: 15. CDR3 length: 17 residues. The CDR3: CAWRSSTPGLKYNEQFF. CDR3 DNA sequence: TGTGCCTGGAGGAGCTCGACACCGGGACTAAAATACAATGAGCAGTTCTTC.

This rearrangement joins TRBV5-1 to TRBJ1-2; weak D call: TRBD1 (6 bases). V lost 8 bases, J lost 5 bases, and 16 bases lay in between. The germline gives CDR1 SGHRS, CDR2 YFSETQ. The CDR3 covers 13 residues. The CDR3 DNA reads TGCGCCAGTAGTTTACAGGGTAGATATGGCTACACCTTC. It specifies CASSLQGRYGYTF. The whole variable domain, remainder taken from reference TRBV5-1 and TRBJ1-2, is KAGVTQTPRYLIKTRGQQVTLSCSPISGHRSVSWYQQTPGQGLQFLFEYFSETQRNKGNFPGRFSGRQFSNSRSEMNVSTLELGDSALYLCASSLQGRYGYTFGSGTRLTVV.

The DNA for the CDR3 is TGTGCCAGCAGTTACGGGGCAGGGGCCAACTATGGCTACACCTTC. This translates into CASSYGAGANYGYTF. The chain links TRBV6-5 to TRBJ1-2; a weak D match, TRBD1 (6 bases). V lost 2 bases, J lost 2 bases, and 12 bases lay in between. The CDR3 is 15 residues long. Germline CDR1 MNHEY, CDR2 SVGAGI.

The V and J genes are TRBV6-5 and TRBJ1-1, with unresolved D. V shed 6 bases and J shed 2 bases, with 13 bases lying between them. Germline values: CDR1 MNHEY, CDR2 SVGAGI. This CDR3 spans 14 amino acids. In DNA, the CDR3 is TGTGCCAGCAGCCTCGGGAGGGCAAACACTGAAGCTTTCTTT. Translation: CASSLGRANTEAFF.